This T cell receptor (beta chain) derives from a study of radiation and T cells in renal cell carcinoma. The CDR3 length is 13 residues. The germline V gene encodes CDR1 LNHNV and CDR2 YYDKDF (reference sequence). V shed 5 bases and J shed 5 bases, with 7 bases lying between them. TCRdb's copy holds only in-frame clones and misses some; the assay was immunoSEQ multiplex PCR. The repertoire has 130,000 or so clones, about 88% of them found once; the top ten carry 12%. Details on this clone: The sample contains more than one DNA sequence encoding this CDR3.

This sample's time point: baseline pretreatment blood. Described treatment: 15 Gy SBRT to primary tumor, nephrectomy 4 weeks later. Radiation-treated patients gave blood at baseline, week 2 and week 4. This chain connects TRBV15 to TRBJ1-6; maybe TRBD1 (5 bases). This clonotype was obtained from a woman between 50 and 59 years old with renal cell carcinoma. The sequenced sample was blood, obtained from a patient whose treatment included radiotherapy and nephrectomy. The CDR3 DNA follows: TGTGCCACCAGCCGGGACCATAATTCACCCCTCCACTTT. It encodes CATSRDHNSPLHF. Looking up the rest from reference TRBV15 and TRBJ1-6 gives the full variable domain: DAMVIQNPRYQVTQFGKPVTLSCSQTLNHNVMYWYQQKSSQAPKLLFHYYDKDFNNEADTPDNFQSRRPNTSFCFLDIRSPGLGDTAMYLCATSRDHNSPLHFGNGTRLTVT.